The rows below give T cell receptor beta chains drawn from one sample of a study of T cell responses to AZD1222 COVID-19 vaccine. The data were produced by immunoSEQ multiplex PCR, yet TCRdb's version contains in-frame clones alone and is incomplete. The sample carries around 62,000 clones, around 90% recorded once. This sample comprised peripheral blood, obtained on day 0 of AZD1222 vaccination. The receptors here all came from an adult in good health. CDR3s include the opening cysteine and the closing phenylalanine or tryptophan. The order of the fields is clone size, V gene, J gene, D gene, CDR3 DNA, CDR3 protein. D genes are given only for firm matches. Some rows have no size entry. The others give once, few or many, or a class for an expanded clone.

.	TRBV19	TRBJ2-1	TRBD2	TGTGCCAGTAGCAACACCGGGACTAGCTTTAGCTCCTACAATGAGCAGTTCTTC	CASSNTGTSFSSYNEQFF
once	TRBV7-9	TRBJ1-2	.	TGTGCCAGCAGCCTTATTGCTGACTATGGCTACACCTTC	CASSLIADYGYTF
.	TRBV15	TRBJ1-2	.	TGTGCCACCAGCAGAGTACAGACGAACTATGGCTACACCTTC	CATSRVQTNYGYTF
.	TRBV19	TRBJ1-3	.	TGTGCCAGCAGACCCAGGGATCTGCTGACGGGAAACACCATATATTTT	CASRPRDLLTGNTIYF
.	TRBV5-1	TRBJ2-3	TRBD2	TGCGCCAGCAGCTTGAGCCCCGGGGGGGCAGATACGCAGTATTTT	CASSLSPGGADTQYF
.	TRBV3-1/TRBV3-2	TRBJ2-7	.	TGTGCCAGCAGTAACCCGGGGATGTACGAGCAGTACTTC	CASSNPGMYEQYF
.	TRBV9	TRBJ1-2	TRBD1	TGTGCCAGCAGCGTAGCCCCAACAGGGGGGAGCTATGGCTACACCTTC	CASSVAPTGGSYGYTF
.	TRBV2	TRBJ1-1	TRBD1	TGTGCCAGCAGTGGGGAAGACAGGGTAAACACTGAAGCTTTCTTT	CASSGEDRVNTEAFF
.	TRBV19	TRBJ1-1	.	TGTGCCAGTAAATATAACGGGGGGAACACTGAAGCTTTCTTT	CASKYNGGNTEAFF
.	TRBV6-1	TRBJ2-3	.	TGTGCCAGCAGTGAAGACGGGATCAGCACAGATACGCAGTATTTT	CASSEDGISTDTQYF
few	TRBV29-1	TRBJ1-3	.	TGCAGCGTTGAAGATCCCGCTGGAAACACCATATATTTT	CSVEDPAGNTIYF